The source of this TCR beta chain is a study of T cell repertoires in MIS-A myocarditis. V was shortened by 5 bases and J by 8 bases, with 9 bases between the two germline ends. Germline V gene lookup returns CDR1 MNHEY and CDR2 SVGEGT. This CDR3 region has 11 residues. Sequencing used immunoSEQ multiplex PCR; TCRdb keeps in-frame clones, though not all of them. The sample lists roughly 15,000 clones, around two thirds occurring once. Sequences were obtained from left ventricle heart tissue obtained at autopsy. The chain couples TRBV6-2 or TRBV6-3 to TRBJ1-1; D is perhaps TRBD1 (5 bases). This receptor was taken from a man aged 18-30 years with fulminant myocarditis from multisystem inflammatory syndrome in adults (MIS-A) after COVID-19. The CDR3 coding sequence is TGTGCCAGCAGTCGAGGGGAGGAAGCTTTCTTT. As protein: CASSRGEEAFF.